This paragraph reports one T cell receptor (beta chain). Its antigen remains undetermined. Per-base qualities were not stored, and no clone one base away is much larger. The sample belongs to a study of cytomegalovirus exposure and HLA in healthy donors (dated by TCRdb to between 2016 and 2019). At the level of the whole study: An earlier analysis of approximately 640 of the donors reported about 250 Gb of sequence data and 117 million unique TCR beta sequences from about 179 million T cells. A later analysis re-examined previously published TCR beta repertoires from around 670 donors and added high-resolution HLA genotyping to investigate patterns of TCR occurrence. HLA typing included class I and class II loci at four-digit resolution. Four or five DR-DQ haplotypes were treated as single units for association and clustering because of strong linkage in the cohort. About 280 gigabases of sequencing data and around 87 million unique TCR sequences were included in an early release covering roughly 700 HLA-typed donors. The later analysis used no new phenotypic data to find candidate immune exposures, relying instead on TCR beta sequences and their occurrence across donors. Of the 350 to 450 genotyped donors, 65% to 90% were placed in the genetic ancestry cluster associated with self-reported Caucasian donors. Among over 350 genotyped donors of the cohort, an average of around 240,000 unique TCR beta nucleotide sequences were sequenced per donor, roughly 18% of them non-productive. The study aimed to test whether signatures of past pathogen exposure could be identified by cataloging public T cell receptors. Typing coverage varied by locus: roughly 620-640 donors for A, B, C, DRB1 and DQB1; approximately 560 for DQA1; approximately 610 for DPA1; more than 450 for DPB1. The study combined high-throughput TCR immunosequencing, statistical association of individual TCRs with disease status, and machine learning to predict cytomegalovirus infection status. Donor age, sex, ethnicity and CMV serostatus were collected together with the repertoire data. Every repertoire in the discovery cohort had been generated on one and the same sequencing platform. The T cell repertoires of 666 subjects were profiled by immunosequencing and related to cytomegalovirus serostatus. Along with the roughly 700-subject first cohort, a separate validation cohort of around 120 different subjects was used. An earlier analysis of 587 of the donors applied high-throughput TCR beta sequencing to assess whether each TCR beta V gene segment acted as functional or pseudogenic. Genome-wide SNP genotypes for about 65% of the roughly 670 donors were used in a later genetic analysis, which treated that subset as a discovery cohort.

The CDR3 sequence holds 15 residues, the cysteine and phenylalanine included. Just CDR3 DNA is preserved here, 45 bases in frame from base 1. The CDR1 and CDR2 encoded by the germline V gene are SGHTS and YDEGEE. V and J lose 0 bases and 0 bases, and a span of 8 bases separates them. The cohort was made up of 500 to 800 healthy bone marrow donors. At the time of sampling, all cohort members were nominally healthy, though unrecorded immune exposures were likely present. The donor was CMV seronegative and belonged to the group of 352 seronegative cohort members. A peripheral blood sample was provided by each donor, and peripheral blood mononuclear cells were used for TCR beta sequencing. Genomic DNA extraction from the blood cell samples was performed with the Qiagen DNeasy Blood Extraction Kit. The library was obtained by the immunoSEQ multiplex PCR assay. For the multiplex PCR, a mixture combining 60 forward primers for TCR Vbeta segments and 13 reverse primers for TCR Jbeta segments was used. The CDR3 region of rearranged TCR beta genes was amplified from genomic DNA with a multiplex PCR assay. On the Illumina HiSeq System, the amplified TCR beta libraries were sequenced as 87-base-pair reads. The authors' analysis ran thus. Across the roughly 600 repertoires, a later analysis counted around 80 million unique TCR beta chains, some 11 million of which were shared by at least two donors. Raw reads were error-corrected and collapsed into unique sequences with a nearest-neighbor algorithm that merged closely related sequences to remove PCR and sequencing errors. Alignment of CDR3 sequences to IMGT reference sequences was used to assign V, D and J gene segments. For a sequence to be retained, a match of at least six nucleotides to both a V gene segment and a J gene segment was required. Rearrangements were called productive when the CDR3 lacked stop codons and stayed in frame with V and J; all others were non-productive. Following IMGT convention, CDR3 was defined as the stretch from the second conserved V-encoded cysteine to the conserved J-encoded phenylalanine. Sequences without an unambiguous match to a single V gene segment were excluded from the earlier analysis of about 600 of the donors. In an earlier analysis of about 590 of the donors, a V segment was called functional when productive rearrangements were above 56.7%, and segregating when the standard deviation between donors exceeded 5%. A statistical classification framework was developed to diagnose cytomegalovirus status using the catalog of TCR beta chain sequences. V and J gene assignment, in a later analysis, came from comparing TCR nucleotide sequences with IMGT/GENE-DB human TR gene sequences. The TCRdist pipeline was used in a later analysis to assign CDR3 sequences and most-parsimonious VDJ recombination scenarios. In a later analysis, each TCR beta chain was defined by its CDR3 amino acid sequence together with its V-gene family, and reads lacking a unique V-gene family were excluded. A later analysis removed 500 to 650 highly shared, low-generation-probability nucleotide sequences to deal with suspected cross-contamination and a sequencing artifact. In a later analysis, a clonal expansion index was calculated for each public chain from normalized within-repertoire ranks of inferred template counts. In a later analysis, generation probabilities were computed with a VDJ recombination model fitted to out-of-frame rearrangements, and the resulting probabilities were checked against IGoR. In a later analysis, TCR-TCR, TCR-HLA and TCR-CMV co-occurrence was scored with hypergeometric tests, and a repertoire-size bias correction was applied to TCR pairs. False discovery rates were estimated in a later analysis by permuting HLA or CMV assignments 20 times. In a later analysis, co-occurring TCRs were grouped using DBSCAN, and TCRdist sequence similarity was added for clustering within HLA-allele-positive subsets. Co-occurrence clustering excluded repertoires with fewer than 30,000 or more than 120,000 public chains, plus five with anomalous nucleotide sharing. TCRdb mirrors the immuneACCESS table, restricted to in-frame sequences. Some clones are absent from its copies; in checked studies, under half trace to an unresolved V gene, and the reason for the others is unknown. Clone size and V and J calls were adopted from that table, with D and trimming inferred from the DNA. The sample table records 120,000 to 150,000 clones; about 80% of these occur just once. Of the sample, roughly 2% is held by the ten largest clones.

Points the paper makes about the study in general: A few of the identified cytomegalovirus-associated TCR beta chains were confirmed in vitro to be specific for cytomegalovirus antigens. According to a later analysis, most CMV-associated TCR beta chains appeared to be HLA-restricted, and the HLA associations seemed to be driven largely by CMV exposure. When HLA alleles, especially DR and DQ, strongly co-occurred, TCR associations were difficult to assign to individual alleles. A later analysis found that TCR association rates varied across HLA loci, with DRB1 alleles showing the most associated TCRs and HLA-C alleles the fewest. The authors suggested that the approach could potentially be extended to other disease states and immunological phenotypes. The study gave a list of 150 to 200 TCR beta chains associated with cytomegalovirus. The presence/absence analyses assumed that sequencing depth was roughly uniform across donors, and that assumption may not be true. The classifier was reported to diagnose cytomegalovirus status with high specificity and sensitivity in both the original cohort and the validation cohort. A later genetic analysis associated a missense DCLRE1C variant with V-gene and J-gene trimming of TCR beta chains, and an independent cohort replicated the association. Correlated functional status among segregating V segments might reflect linkage disequilibrium, but an unknown experimental factor could not be ruled out. While some public TCRs were present in many individuals, most TCR sequences turned up only very rarely across donors. Seventeen rarely observed V segments, including chromosome 9 orphons, were excluded from the earlier analysis of about 500 of the donors because counts were too low. Only TCR beta chains were sequenced in this cohort, and the absence of alpha or paired-chain data limited detectable features. Compared with the roughly 700-donor mean, donors in an Asian-associated ancestry cluster had fewer N-insertions in productive TCRs, according to a later genetic analysis. In a later analysis, HLA-associated TCR beta chains were found to be more clonally expanded and to have lower generation probabilities than equally common non-associated chains. A later analysis associated 16,951 TCR beta sequences with specific HLA alleles at a false discovery rate of 0.05. Several of the top co-occurrence clusters appeared to be linked to parvovirus B19, influenza, CMV and Epstein-Barr virus, according to a later analysis. A cluster of highly shared sequence variants was judged likely to be a technical artifact of the sequencing pipeline. Because HLA typing was missing for some donors at each locus, association tests included only the typed subset. A further reported finding was that TCR beta sequences accurately predicted the HLA-A and HLA-B alleles for most subjects in the first cohort. In an earlier analysis of roughly 560 of the donors, most TCR beta V segments were observed in productive rearrangements about 90% or about 30% of the time, broadly matching IMGT annotations. For the cohort, immune exposure information was limited to CMV serostatus. Because the 87-base-pair reads could not distinguish some IMGT-functional V segments, including TRBV6-2 and TRBV6-3, those segments were excluded.

The V gene is TRBV5-8 and the J gene is TRBJ2-3; the D gene is perhaps TRBD2, on 5 matching bases. Sequenced: PBMCs. This sequence was found in a man aged 30-40 years in good health and CMV-seronegative. CDR3 reads: CASSLADYSTDTQYF. The DNA sequence is TGTGCCAGCAGCTTGGCTGACTATAGCACAGATACGCAGTATTTT.